Below, one TCR beta chain is given with its context. Its cognate antigen is unknown. The junction departs from the called germline gene at one end, perhaps through a read error. The same CDR3 is also encoded by other DNA sequences in this sample. This PCR relied on a set of 60 Vbeta primers and 13 Jbeta primers. Sequencing used immunoSEQ multiplex PCR; TCRdb keeps in-frame clones, though not all of them. Found here are about 97,000 clones, around four fifths of them singletons; the top ten hold 2.6%. This specimen belongs to a study of cytomegalovirus exposure and HLA in healthy donors. Germline CDR1 reads MNHEY; CDR2 reads SMNVEV (reference sequence). The CDR3 has 14 amino acids. Healthy individuals who donated bone marrow served as the donors. Findings and limits, study-wide: TCR beta chain V- and J-gene trimming was linked, in a later analysis, to a missense variant in DCLRE1C.

The clonotype originates from a man aged 35-49 years in good health and CMV-seronegative. Sequencing used PBMCs. The V and J genes are TRBV27 and TRBJ1-1; D remains ambiguous. CDR3 sequence (DNA): TGTGCCAGCAGTTCCCTACCGTCAAGCACTGAGGCTTTCTTT. Translated, it gives CASSSLPSSTEAFF.